This T cell receptor beta chain was obtained from a study of early T cells in non-severe SARS-CoV-2 infection. Looking at the study overall: From unsorted whole blood, bulk RNA was sequenced, and the chains remained unpaired.

Attachment of unique molecular identifiers was made to individual cDNA molecules. One entry per CDR3 protein, called by TCRdb with MiXCR from the 5' RACE reads. The sample has approximately 76,000 distinct CDR3 sequences; approximately 10% are singletons. In this sample, this clonotype turned up a few times. The CDR3 sequence is 14 residues long. Germline CDR1 and CDR2: MNHEY and SVGAGI. With V trimmed by 5 bases and J by 2 bases, 4 bases remained unmatched. The sequencing sample was made of whole blood. This sequence joins TRBV6-5 and TRBJ2-7; 9 bases are shared with TRBD1. This clonotype was sampled from an adult who was a healthcare worker with PCR-confirmed SARS-CoV-2 infection or an uninfected control (not recorded which). CDR3 sequence: CASSRQGGPYEQYF. Here the CDR3 DNA reads TGTGCCAGCAGTAGACAGGGGGGTCCCTACGAGCAGTACTTC.